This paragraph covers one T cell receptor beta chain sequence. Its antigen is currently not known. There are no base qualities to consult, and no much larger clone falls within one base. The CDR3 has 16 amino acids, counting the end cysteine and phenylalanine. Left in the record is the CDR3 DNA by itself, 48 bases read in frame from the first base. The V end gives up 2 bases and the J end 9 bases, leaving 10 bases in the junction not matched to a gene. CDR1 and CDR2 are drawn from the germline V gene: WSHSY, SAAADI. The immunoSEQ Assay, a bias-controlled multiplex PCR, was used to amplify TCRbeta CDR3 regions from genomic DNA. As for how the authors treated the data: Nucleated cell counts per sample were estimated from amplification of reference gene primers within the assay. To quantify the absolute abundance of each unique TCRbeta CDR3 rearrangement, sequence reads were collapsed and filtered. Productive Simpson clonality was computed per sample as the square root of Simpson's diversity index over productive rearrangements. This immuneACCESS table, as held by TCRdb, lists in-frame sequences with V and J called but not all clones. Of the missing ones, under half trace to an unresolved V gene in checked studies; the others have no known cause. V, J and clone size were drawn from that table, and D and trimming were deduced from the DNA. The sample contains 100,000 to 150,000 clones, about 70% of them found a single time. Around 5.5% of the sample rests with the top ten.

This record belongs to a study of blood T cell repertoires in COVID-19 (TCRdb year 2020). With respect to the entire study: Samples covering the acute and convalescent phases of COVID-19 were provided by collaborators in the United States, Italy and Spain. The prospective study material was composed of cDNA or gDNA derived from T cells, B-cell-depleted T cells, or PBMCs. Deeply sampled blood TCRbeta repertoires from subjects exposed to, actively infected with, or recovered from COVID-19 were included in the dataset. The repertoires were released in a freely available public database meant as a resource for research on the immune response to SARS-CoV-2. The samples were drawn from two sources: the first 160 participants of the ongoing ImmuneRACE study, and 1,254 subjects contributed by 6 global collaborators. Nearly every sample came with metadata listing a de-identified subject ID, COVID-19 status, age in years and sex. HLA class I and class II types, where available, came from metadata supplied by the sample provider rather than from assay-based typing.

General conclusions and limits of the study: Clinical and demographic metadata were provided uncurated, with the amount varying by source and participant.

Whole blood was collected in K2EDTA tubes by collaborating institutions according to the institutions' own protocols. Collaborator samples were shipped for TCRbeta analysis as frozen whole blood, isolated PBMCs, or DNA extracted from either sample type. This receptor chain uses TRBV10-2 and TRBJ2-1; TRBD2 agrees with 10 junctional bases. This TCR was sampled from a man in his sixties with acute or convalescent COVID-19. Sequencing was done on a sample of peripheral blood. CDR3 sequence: CASSEATSGARGEQFF. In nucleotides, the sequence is TGCGCCAGCAGTGAGGCCACTAGCGGGGCCCGGGGTGAGCAGTTCTTC.